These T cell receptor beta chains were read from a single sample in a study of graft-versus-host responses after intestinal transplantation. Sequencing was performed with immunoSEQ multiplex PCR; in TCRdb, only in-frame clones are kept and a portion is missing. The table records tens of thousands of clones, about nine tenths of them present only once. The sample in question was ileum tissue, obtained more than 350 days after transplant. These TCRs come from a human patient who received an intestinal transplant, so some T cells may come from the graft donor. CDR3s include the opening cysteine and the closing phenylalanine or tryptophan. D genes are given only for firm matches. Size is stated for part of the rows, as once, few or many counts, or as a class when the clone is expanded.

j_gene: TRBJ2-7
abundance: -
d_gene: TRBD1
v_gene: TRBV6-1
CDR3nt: TGTGCCAGCAATTACAGGGGATACGAGCAGTACTTC
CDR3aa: CASNYRGYEQYF

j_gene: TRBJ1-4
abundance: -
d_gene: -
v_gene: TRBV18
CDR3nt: TGTGCCAGCTCACCACGTGGAACTAATGAAAAACTGTTTTTT
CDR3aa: CASSPRGTNEKLFF

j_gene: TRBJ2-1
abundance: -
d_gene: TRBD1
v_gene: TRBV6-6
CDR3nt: TGTGCCAGCACTAAACAGGGGACAGGCAATGAGCAGTTCTTC
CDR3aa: CASTKQGTGNEQFF

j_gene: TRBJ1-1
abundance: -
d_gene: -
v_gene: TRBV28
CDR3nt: TGTGCCAGCAGTTTACCCGGGGACACTGAAGCTTTCTTT
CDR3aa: CASSLPGDTEAFF

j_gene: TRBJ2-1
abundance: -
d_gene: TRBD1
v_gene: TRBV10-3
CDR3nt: TGTGCCATCAGTGGCTTCGGATCCAGGGGGCAAAATGAGCAGTTCTTC
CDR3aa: CAISGFGSRGQNEQFF

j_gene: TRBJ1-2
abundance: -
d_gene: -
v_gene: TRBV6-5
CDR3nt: TGTGCCAGCAGTTCGGGGGGGGGCTATGGCTACACCTTC
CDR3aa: CASSSGGGYGYTF

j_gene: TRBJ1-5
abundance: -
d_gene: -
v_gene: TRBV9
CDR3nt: TGTGCCAGCAGCCCCCGGGACGGCAAAAATCAGCCCCAGCATTTT
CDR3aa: CASSPRDGKNQPQHF

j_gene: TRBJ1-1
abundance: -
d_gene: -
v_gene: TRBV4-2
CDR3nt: TGTGCCAGCAGCCAAGATATATGGGCCAGGACCATGAACACTGAAGCTTTCTTT
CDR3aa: CASSQDIWARTMNTEAFF

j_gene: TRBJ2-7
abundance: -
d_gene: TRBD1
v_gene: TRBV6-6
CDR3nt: TGTGCCAGCAGCAACGGACAGGGGGGGGTATACGAGCAGTACTTC
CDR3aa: CASSNGQGGVYEQYF

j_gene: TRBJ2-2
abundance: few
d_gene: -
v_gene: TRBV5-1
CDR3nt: TGCGCCAGCAGCTTGAATCTACAGCCCTACGGGGAGCTGTTTTTT
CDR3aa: CASSLNLQPYGELFF

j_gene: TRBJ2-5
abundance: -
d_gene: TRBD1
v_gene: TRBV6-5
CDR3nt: TGTGCCAGCAGTTCACAGGGGTACCAAGAGACCCAGTACTTC
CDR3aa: CASSSQGYQETQYF

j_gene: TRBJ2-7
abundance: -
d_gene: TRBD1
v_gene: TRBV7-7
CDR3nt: TGTGCCAGCAGTAGTACAGGGGCCCCGGTAGACGAGCAGTACTTC
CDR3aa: CASSSTGAPVDEQYF

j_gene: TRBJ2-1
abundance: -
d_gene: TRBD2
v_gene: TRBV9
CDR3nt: TGTGCCAGCAGCGAGGGGACTAGCGGGAGAAATGAGCAGTTCTTC
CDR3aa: CASSEGTSGRNEQFF

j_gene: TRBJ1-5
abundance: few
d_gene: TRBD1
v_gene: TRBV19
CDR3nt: TGTGCCAGTAATCCGACAGGGGGCAATAGCAATCAGCCCCAGCATTTT
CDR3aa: CASNPTGGNSNQPQHF

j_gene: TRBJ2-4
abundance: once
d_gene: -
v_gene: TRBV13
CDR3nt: TGTGCCAGCAGCTTAGGACTAGCCAAAAACATTCAGTACTTC
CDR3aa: CASSLGLAKNIQYF

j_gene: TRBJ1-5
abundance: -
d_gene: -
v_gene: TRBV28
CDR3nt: TGTGCCAGCAGTCCGGACAGTCCTCCCCAGCCCCAGCATTTT
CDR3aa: CASSPDSPPQPQHF

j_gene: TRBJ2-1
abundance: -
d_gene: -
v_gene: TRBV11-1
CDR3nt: TGTGCCAGCAGCCCCAAACGACAGTTATACAATGAGCAGTTCTTC
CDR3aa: CASSPKRQLYNEQFF

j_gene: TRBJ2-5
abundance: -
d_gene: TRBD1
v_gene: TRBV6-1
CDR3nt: TGTGCCAGCCGAGGGGGCCCGATGACCCAGTACTTC
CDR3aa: CASRGGPMTQYF

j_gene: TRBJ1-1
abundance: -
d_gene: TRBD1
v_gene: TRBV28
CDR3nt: TGTGCCAGCAGTTCCGGGACAGTGAACACTGAAGCTTTCTTT
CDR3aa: CASSSGTVNTEAFF

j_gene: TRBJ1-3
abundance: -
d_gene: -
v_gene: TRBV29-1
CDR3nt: TGCAGCGTTGAAGATCTTGGCTCCGAAAGGCCCGGAAACACCATATATTTT
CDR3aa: CSVEDLGSERPGNTIYF

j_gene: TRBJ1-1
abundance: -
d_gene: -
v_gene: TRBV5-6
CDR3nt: TGTGCCAGCAGCTTGGTGGGCAGGCAGGACACTGAAGCTTTCTTT
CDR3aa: CASSLVGRQDTEAFF

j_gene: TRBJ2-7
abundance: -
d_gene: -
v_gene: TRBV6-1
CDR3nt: TGTGCCAGCAGTGTCTCCCCAGGGGAACCCCGCTACGAGCAGTACTTC
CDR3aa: CASSVSPGEPRYEQYF

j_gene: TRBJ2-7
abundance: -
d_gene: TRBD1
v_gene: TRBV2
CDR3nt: TGTGCCAGCAGAGCACGAAAACCGGGACAGACCTACGAGCAGTACTTC
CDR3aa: CASRARKPGQTYEQYF

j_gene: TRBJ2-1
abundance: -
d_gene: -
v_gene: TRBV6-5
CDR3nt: TGTGCCAGCAGCCCCGCGGTAGCGAGGTACAATGAGCAGTTCTTC
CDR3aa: CASSPAVARYNEQFF

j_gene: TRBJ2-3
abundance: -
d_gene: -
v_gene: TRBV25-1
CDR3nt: TGTGCCAGCAGTGAATGGAGGGCGGCAGATACGCAGTATTTT
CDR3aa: CASSEWRAADTQYF

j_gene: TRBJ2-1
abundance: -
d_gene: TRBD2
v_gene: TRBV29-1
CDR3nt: TGCAGCGTTGAGTTGACTAGCGGGAGGCGGAATGAGCAGTTCTTC
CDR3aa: CSVELTSGRRNEQFF

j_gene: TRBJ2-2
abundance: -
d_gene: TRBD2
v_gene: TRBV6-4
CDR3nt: TGTGCCAGCAGTGACTCAGCGGGAGGGCCCGGGGAGCTGTTTTTT
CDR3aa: CASSDSAGGPGELFF

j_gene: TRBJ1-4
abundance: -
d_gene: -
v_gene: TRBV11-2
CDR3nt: TGTGCCAGCAGCTTCAGTGAGGGGTCCGATGAAAAACTGTTTTTT
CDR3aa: CASSFSEGSDEKLFF

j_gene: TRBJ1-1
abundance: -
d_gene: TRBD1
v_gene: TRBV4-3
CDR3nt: TGCGCCAGCAGCCAGAGGACAGGGGGGCACACTGAAGCTTTCTTT
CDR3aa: CASSQRTGGHTEAFF

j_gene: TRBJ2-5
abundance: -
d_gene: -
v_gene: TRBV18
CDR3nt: TGTGCCAGCTCACCGGGGGGAGGAGGAGAGACCCAGTACTTC
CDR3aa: CASSPGGGGETQYF

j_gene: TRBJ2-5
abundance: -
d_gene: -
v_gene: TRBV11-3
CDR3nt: TGTGCCAGCAGCTTTGTCAGGGACCAAGAGACCCAGTACTTC
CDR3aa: CASSFVRDQETQYF

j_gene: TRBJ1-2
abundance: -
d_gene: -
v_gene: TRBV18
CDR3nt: TGTGCCAGCTCACCACAAGGACAGACGAACTATGGCTACACCTTC
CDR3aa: CASSPQGQTNYGYTF

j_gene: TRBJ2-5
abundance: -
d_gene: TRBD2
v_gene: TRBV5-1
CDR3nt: TGCGCCAGCAGCTTGCCCACTTCTAGCGGGAGGATCCAAGAGACCCAGTACTTC
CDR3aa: CASSLPTSSGRIQETQYF

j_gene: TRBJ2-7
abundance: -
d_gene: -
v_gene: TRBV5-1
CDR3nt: TGCGCCAGCAGCTTGCTTCCGGGCTCCTACGAGCAGTACTTC
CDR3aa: CASSLLPGSYEQYF

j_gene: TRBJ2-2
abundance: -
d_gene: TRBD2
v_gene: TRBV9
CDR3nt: TGTGCCAGCAGCGTAGAGAGACTAGCGGGAGTTGCCGGGGAGCTGTTTTTT
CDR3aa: CASSVERLAGVAGELFF

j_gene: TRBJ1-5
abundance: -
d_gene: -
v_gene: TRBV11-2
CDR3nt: TGTGCCAGCAGCTTAGGGGGGTTTCAGCCCCAGCATTTT
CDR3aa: CASSLGGFQPQHF

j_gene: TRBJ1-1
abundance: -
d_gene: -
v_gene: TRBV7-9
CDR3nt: TGTGCCAGCGGACGCAGATTCAGGCGCACTGAAGCTTTCTTT
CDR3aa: CASGRRFRRTEAFF

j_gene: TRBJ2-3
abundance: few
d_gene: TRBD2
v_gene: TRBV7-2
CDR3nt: TGTGCCAGCAGCTTAGAGGGACTAGAAGGCGATACGCAGTATTTT
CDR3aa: CASSLEGLEGDTQYF

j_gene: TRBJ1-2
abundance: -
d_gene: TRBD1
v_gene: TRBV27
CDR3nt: TGTGCCAGCAGTTTAAGGACAGGGGTTGGCTACACCTTC
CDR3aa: CASSLRTGVGYTF

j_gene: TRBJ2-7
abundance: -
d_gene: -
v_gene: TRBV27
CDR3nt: TGTGCCAGCAGTTTATCTGGGGGGTCCAGCTCCTACGAGCAGTACTTC
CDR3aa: CASSLSGGSSSYEQYF

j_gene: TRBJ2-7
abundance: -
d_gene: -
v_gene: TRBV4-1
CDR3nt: TGCGCCAGCAGCCCTCGGGACGGACCCTACGAGCAGTACTTC
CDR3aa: CASSPRDGPYEQYF